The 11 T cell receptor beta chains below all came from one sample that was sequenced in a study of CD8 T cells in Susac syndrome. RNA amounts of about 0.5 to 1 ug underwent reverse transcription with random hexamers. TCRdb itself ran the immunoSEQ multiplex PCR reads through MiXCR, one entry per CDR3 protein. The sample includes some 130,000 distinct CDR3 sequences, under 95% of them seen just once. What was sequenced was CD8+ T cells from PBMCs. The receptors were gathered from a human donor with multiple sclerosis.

The CDR3 here is CASSQDPGDTQYF. The DNA for the CDR3 is TGCGCCAGCAGCCAAGACCCGGGGGATACGCAGTATTTT. The genes are TRBV4-3 and TRBJ2-3; a possible D gene is TRBD2 (5 bases). Germline loops: CDR1 LGHNA, CDR2 YSLEER. V was trimmed by 0 bases and J by 6 bases, leaving 7 bases between them. The CDR3 length is 13 residues.

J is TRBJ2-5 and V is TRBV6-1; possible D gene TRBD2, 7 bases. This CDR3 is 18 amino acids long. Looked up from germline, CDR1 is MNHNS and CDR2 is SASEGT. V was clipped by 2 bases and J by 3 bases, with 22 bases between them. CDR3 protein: CASSEWGAGAGEEETQYF. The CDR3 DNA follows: TGTGCCAGCAGTGAATGGGGGGCTGGTGCGGGAGAAGAAGAGACCCAGTACTTC.

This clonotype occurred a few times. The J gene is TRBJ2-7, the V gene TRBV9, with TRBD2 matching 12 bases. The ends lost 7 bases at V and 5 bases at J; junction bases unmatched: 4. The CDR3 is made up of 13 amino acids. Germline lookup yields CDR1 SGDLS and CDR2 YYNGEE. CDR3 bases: TGTGCCAGCGGGGGACTAGCGGGTGACGAGCAGTACTTC. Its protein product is CASGGLAGDEQYF.

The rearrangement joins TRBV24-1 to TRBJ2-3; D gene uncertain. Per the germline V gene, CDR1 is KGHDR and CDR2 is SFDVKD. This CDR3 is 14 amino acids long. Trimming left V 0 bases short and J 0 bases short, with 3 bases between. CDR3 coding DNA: TGTGCCACCAGTGATTTGGACAGCACAGATACGCAGTATTTT. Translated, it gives CATSDLDSTDTQYF.

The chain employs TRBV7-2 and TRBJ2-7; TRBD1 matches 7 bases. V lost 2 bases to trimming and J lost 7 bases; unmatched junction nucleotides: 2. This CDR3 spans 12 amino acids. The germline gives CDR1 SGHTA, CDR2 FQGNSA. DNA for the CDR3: TGTGCCAGCAGCTTAATGGGACAGGAGCAGTACTTC. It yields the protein CASSLMGQEQYF.

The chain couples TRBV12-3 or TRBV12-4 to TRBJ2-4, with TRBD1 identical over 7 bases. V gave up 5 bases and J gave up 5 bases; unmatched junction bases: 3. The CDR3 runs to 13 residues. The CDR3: CASSPGTENIQYF. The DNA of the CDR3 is TGTGCCAGCAGTCCCGGGACAGAAAACATTCAGTACTTC.

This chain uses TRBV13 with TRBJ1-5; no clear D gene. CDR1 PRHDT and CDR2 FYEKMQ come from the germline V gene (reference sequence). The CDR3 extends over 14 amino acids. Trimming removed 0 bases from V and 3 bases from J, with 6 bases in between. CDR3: CASSLGRTNQPQHF. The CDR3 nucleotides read TGTGCCAGCAGCTTAGGACGGACCAATCAGCCCCAGCATTTT.

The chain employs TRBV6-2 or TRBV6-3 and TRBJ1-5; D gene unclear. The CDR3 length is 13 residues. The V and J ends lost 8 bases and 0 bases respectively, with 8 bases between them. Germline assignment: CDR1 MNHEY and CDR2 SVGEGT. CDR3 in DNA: TGTGCCAGCGAAAGGGATAGCAATCAGCCCCAGCATTTT. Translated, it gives CASERDSNQPQHF.

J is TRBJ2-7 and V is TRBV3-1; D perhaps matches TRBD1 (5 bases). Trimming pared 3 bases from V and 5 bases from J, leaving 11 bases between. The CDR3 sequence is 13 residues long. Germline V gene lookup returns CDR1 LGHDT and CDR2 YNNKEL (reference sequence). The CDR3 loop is CASSQFDSHEQYF. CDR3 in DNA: TGTGCCAGCAGCCAGTTTGACAGCCACGAGCAGTACTTC.

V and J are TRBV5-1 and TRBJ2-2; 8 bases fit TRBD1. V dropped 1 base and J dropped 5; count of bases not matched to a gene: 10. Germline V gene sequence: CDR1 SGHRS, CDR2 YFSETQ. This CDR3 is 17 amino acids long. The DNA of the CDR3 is TGCGCCAGCAGCTTGCCGAAGGACAGGGCTTGGACCGGGGAGCTGTTTTTT. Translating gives CASSLPKDRAWTGELFF.

The CDR3 sequence is CASSRQGAYEQYF. DNA for the CDR3: TGTGCCAGCAGTCGACAGGGGGCCTACGAGCAGTACTTC. The chain is built from TRBV27 and TRBJ2-7; TRBD1 matches at 9 bases. V shed 5 bases and J 2 bases; nucleotides not matched to a gene: 1. The CDR3 has 13 amino acids. Germline CDR1 and CDR2: MNHEY and SMNVEV (reference sequence).